This TCR beta chain was recorded in a study of T cell repertoires in cytomegalovirus infection. TCRdb redid the calling of the reads with MiXCR, one entry per CDR3 protein. The profile shows 360,000 or so distinct CDR3 sequences, nearly 35% of them singletons. CDR3 length: 17 amino acids. V was pared by 3 bases and J by 0 bases, with 16 bases between. Germline values: CDR1 SGHNT, CDR2 YYREEE (reference sequence). This clonotype was counted a few times. Antigen unknown. The rearrangement links TRBV5-4 to TRBJ2-1; D possibly corresponds to TRBD1 (6 bases). The TCR comes from a human donor in good health (CMV status not recorded). Some clones in this sample may be carry-over from other donors' samples. Sequencing was performed on cultured PBMCs, taken from culture after CMV antigen stimulation. The DNA of the CDR3 is TGTGCCAGCAGCTACCCGGCCGGACAGAGCTCCTACAATGAGCAGTTCTTC. This gives the protein CASSYPAGQSSYNEQFF.